The sequence of this TCR beta chain was determined in a study of T cells after yellow fever vaccination. At the level of the study: Fractions with few cells were prepared using SMART-Seq v4 Ultra Low Input.

Study-wide results and caveats: The study noted that FACS-sorted repertoires could contain abundant clonotypes contaminating from the bulk population. The booster response re-showed most primary clones: 95% to 96% CD4, approximately 90% CD8.

This clonotype was picked up many times. Its antigen is not identified. The authors made TCR cDNA by 5'RACE template switching, adding a universal primer site and UMIs. TCRdb redid the calling of the 5' RACE reads with MiXCR, one entry per CDR3 protein. In the table there are about 220,000 distinct CDR3 sequences, roughly 6.3% of which are singletons. Trimming took off 4 bases at V and 8 bases at J, with 9 bases between the two ends. CDR1 and CDR2 from the germline V gene are MNHNY and SVGAGI (reference sequence). This CDR3 has 12 amino acids. Sequencing used CD4+ T cells sorted from PBMCs, obtained on the day of the yellow fever booster vaccination. This receptor was identified in a man between 25 and 39 years old who received the YFV17D yellow fever vaccine. The rearrangement links TRBV6-6 to TRBJ2-1, with D maybe TRBD1 (5 bases). DNA of the CDR3: TGTGCCAGCAGTTCAGGGTTACATGAGCAGTTCTTC. This sequence encodes CASSSGLHEQFF.